These T cell receptor beta chains were read from a single sample in a study of shared clonotypes between healthy human individuals. The data were produced by immunoSEQ multiplex PCR, yet TCRdb's version contains in-frame clones alone and is incomplete. The table has about 1 million clones, roughly 75% seen once. The sequenced material came from memory CD4+ T cells sorted from blood. The receptors were sampled from a man between 18 and 35 years old in good health. Both conserved end residues are part of each CDR3. The order of the fields is clone size, V gene, J gene, D gene, CDR3 DNA, CDR3 protein. The D gene is left open where the match is weak. Some rows mark clone size as missing; the rest say once, few, many or name a class of expanded clone.

clone_size: .; v_call: TRBV5-1; j_call: TRBJ2-3; d_call: .; cdr3_nt: TGCGCCAGCAGCTGGACAGCAGATACGCAGTATTTT; cdr3_aa: CASSWTADTQYF
clone_size: .; v_call: TRBV5-1; j_call: TRBJ1-4; d_call: .; cdr3_nt: TGCGCCAGCAGCGACGGGACCGTCAATGAAAAACTGTTTTTT; cdr3_aa: CASSDGTVNEKLFF
clone_size: .; v_call: TRBV7-2; j_call: TRBJ2-1; d_call: .; cdr3_nt: TGTGCCAGCAGCAAGCCGACTCCCAATGAGCAGTTCTTC; cdr3_aa: CASSKPTPNEQFF
clone_size: many; v_call: TRBV10-2; j_call: TRBJ1-5; d_call: TRBD1; cdr3_nt: TGCGCCAGCAGCCTGGACAGGGGTCAGCCCCAGCATTTT; cdr3_aa: CASSLDRGQPQHF
clone_size: .; v_call: TRBV19; j_call: TRBJ2-1; d_call: TRBD1; cdr3_nt: TGTGCCAGTATCCCGGACAGGGGATCCAATGAGCAGTTCTTC; cdr3_aa: CASIPDRGSNEQFF
clone_size: many; v_call: TRBV14; j_call: TRBJ1-4; d_call: .; cdr3_nt: TGTGCCAGCAGCCAAGCGGTGGGGGCCGGGGAAAAACTGTTTTTT; cdr3_aa: CASSQAVGAGEKLFF
clone_size: .; v_call: TRBV30; j_call: TRBJ1-5; d_call: .; cdr3_nt: TGTGCCTGGAGTGCCCCACTGGGTCCTCCGACTAGGCCCCAGCATTTT; cdr3_aa: CAWSAPLGPPTRPQHF
clone_size: .; v_call: TRBV21-1; j_call: TRBJ2-2; d_call: .; cdr3_nt: TGTGCCAGCAAACGAGACAGGGGGGACACCGGGGAGCTGTTTTTT; cdr3_aa: CASKRDRGDTGELFF
clone_size: .; v_call: TRBV9; j_call: TRBJ1-3; d_call: .; cdr3_nt: TGTGCCAGCAGCCTTAGCGCGCTTTCTGGAAACACCATATATTTT; cdr3_aa: CASSLSALSGNTIYF
clone_size: many; v_call: TRBV7-2; j_call: TRBJ2-7; d_call: TRBD1; cdr3_nt: TGTGCCAGCAGCCCAGGGCCAGGGGGCGTCTACGAGCAGTACTTC; cdr3_aa: CASSPGPGGVYEQYF
clone_size: .; v_call: TRBV11-2; j_call: TRBJ2-2; d_call: .; cdr3_nt: TGTGCCAGCAGCCCAGGGACAAAGAACACCGGGGAGCTGTTTTTT; cdr3_aa: CASSPGTKNTGELFF
clone_size: .; v_call: TRBV5-3; j_call: TRBJ2-7; d_call: TRBD2; cdr3_nt: TGTGCCAGAAGCTTGGATAGCGGGAGGTCTCGCTACGAGCAGTACTTC; cdr3_aa: CARSLDSGRSRYEQYF
clone_size: .; v_call: TRBV18; j_call: TRBJ1-3; d_call: .; cdr3_nt: TGTGCCAGCTCACCAGGAGGGGCTGGAAACACCATATATTTT; cdr3_aa: CASSPGGAGNTIYF
clone_size: few; v_call: TRBV18; j_call: TRBJ2-7; d_call: TRBD1; cdr3_nt: TGTGCCAGCTCACCGGGACAGAACTACGAGCAGTACTTC; cdr3_aa: CASSPGQNYEQYF
clone_size: few; v_call: TRBV27; j_call: TRBJ1-2; d_call: .; cdr3_nt: TGTGCCAGCAGGGGGTATGCGGCGAACTATGGCTACACCTTC; cdr3_aa: CASRGYAANYGYTF
clone_size: .; v_call: TRBV29-1; j_call: TRBJ1-2; d_call: TRBD1; cdr3_nt: TGCAGCTCATCCGAGACAGGGAACGCTGGCTACACCTTC; cdr3_aa: CSSSETGNAGYTF
clone_size: many; v_call: TRBV2; j_call: TRBJ2-7; d_call: .; cdr3_nt: TGTGCCAGCATCCTACCTGGACAGATCTACGAGCAGTACTTC; cdr3_aa: CASILPGQIYEQYF
clone_size: few; v_call: TRBV6-6; j_call: TRBJ2-3; d_call: .; cdr3_nt: TGTGCCAGCAGGCCCTCGGGGGATACGCAGTATTTT; cdr3_aa: CASRPSGDTQYF
clone_size: .; v_call: TRBV7-9; j_call: TRBJ1-1; d_call: TRBD1; cdr3_nt: TGTGCCAGCAGCTTACGGACAGGGTTGGCTGAAGCTTTCTTT; cdr3_aa: CASSLRTGLAEAFF
clone_size: .; v_call: TRBV7-2; j_call: TRBJ2-2; d_call: .; cdr3_nt: TGTGCCAGCAGCTTACAGGGTTATACCGGGGAGCTGTTTTTT; cdr3_aa: CASSLQGYTGELFF
clone_size: .; v_call: TRBV5-4; j_call: TRBJ1-1; d_call: .; cdr3_nt: TGTGCCAGCAGCTTGGAATCGAACACTGAAGCTTTCTTT; cdr3_aa: CASSLESNTEAFF
clone_size: .; v_call: TRBV6-5; j_call: TRBJ2-7; d_call: .; cdr3_nt: TGTGCCAGCAGTTACGCAGGACAGAACTCCTACGAGCAGTACTTC; cdr3_aa: CASSYAGQNSYEQYF
clone_size: once; v_call: TRBV5-4; j_call: TRBJ2-7; d_call: TRBD2; cdr3_nt: TGTGCCAGCAGCTCGTACCTCTCCGGGACTAGCGGGAACGAGCAGTACTTC; cdr3_aa: CASSSYLSGTSGNEQYF
clone_size: .; v_call: TRBV5-1; j_call: TRBJ2-7; d_call: .; cdr3_nt: TGCGCCAGCAGCCGACAAGAGGGGCCTTACGAGCAGTACTTC; cdr3_aa: CASSRQEGPYEQYF
clone_size: .; v_call: TRBV7-2; j_call: TRBJ1-3; d_call: .; cdr3_nt: TGTGCCAGCAGCCCCGACAGGACTGGAAACACCATATATTTT; cdr3_aa: CASSPDRTGNTIYF
clone_size: few; v_call: TRBV6-5; j_call: TRBJ1-4; d_call: .; cdr3_nt: TGTGCCAGCAGGACTATGAATGAAAAACTGTTTTTT; cdr3_aa: CASRTMNEKLFF